A single TCR beta chain is shown here with its context. Method: immunoSEQ multiplex PCR; TCRdb's copy keeps in-frame clones and lacks some. Of approximately 170,000 clones in the sample, about 88% were seen once. This CDR3 contains 14 residues. Germline V CDR1 and CDR2: KGHSY, FQNENV. V was clipped by 6 bases and J by 4 bases; unmatched bases: 7. These data originate in a study of blood T cell repertoires in COVID-19. Background on the study: Some COVID-19 samples were acute and others convalescent; all came from the United States, Italy and Spain.

Sample: peripheral blood. The V gene is TRBV16, the J gene TRBJ1-2; TRBD1 agrees at 8 bases. This receptor was identified in a man aged 45-65 years who had recovered from COVID-19. CDR3 in amino acids: CASSPSTGVYGYTF. CDR3 sequence (DNA): TGTGCCAGCAGTCCATCGACAGGGGTCTATGGCTACACCTTC.